This T cell receptor (beta chain) stems from a study of cytomegalovirus exposure and HLA in healthy donors. Looking at the study overall: Among the approximately 370 donors who were genotyped, about 80% fell in the genetic ancestry cluster that is associated with self-reported Caucasian donors.

Primers for the PCR totalled 60 Vbeta and 13 Jbeta. Method: immunoSEQ multiplex PCR; TCRdb's copy keeps in-frame clones and lacks some. This table has 250,000 to 350,000 clones, about nine tenths appearing once. CDR1 and CDR2 from the germline V gene are MGHRA and YSYEKL. The length of the CDR3 is 15 residues. With 6 bases clipped from V and 1 base from J, the junction kept 4 bases outside the gene matches. A note on this clone: Its antigen is as yet unknown.

Study-level findings and limits: A few CMV-associated chains were confirmed in vitro to be specific for CMV antigens. In a later analysis, across HLA loci, associated TCR counts were highest for DRB1, lowest for HLA-C. After further analysis at a later stage, 16,951 TCR beta sequences were associated with HLA alleles at 0.05 false discovery rate.

The sample comprised PBMCs. The chain has TRBV4-1 and TRBJ2-3; 10 bases align to TRBD2. The receptor was derived from a man between 40 and 49 years old in good health and CMV-seropositive. The CDR3 is CASRPGTSGTDTQYF. Written as DNA, the CDR3 is TGCGCCAGCAGGCCCGGGACTAGCGGCACAGATACGCAGTATTTT.